Listed below are T cell receptor beta chains from one sample, sequenced in a study of shared clonotypes between healthy human individuals. Measured with immunoSEQ multiplex PCR; TCRdb has only the in-frame clones, and not every one. The repertoire holds about 2.1 million clones, with 93% as singletons. Sequencing was carried out using naive CD8+ T cells from PBMCs. The receptors were gathered from a man younger than 35 in good health. Some clones in this sample may be carry-over from other donors' samples. The CDR3 runs from the conserved cysteine through the conserved F or W. The D gene is left open where the match is weak. Rows give clone size only sometimes, using once, few, many, or a class for an expanded clone.

v_gene: TRBV4-2; d_gene: .; j_gene: TRBJ2-3; abundance: .; CDR3nt: TGTGCCAGCAGCCAAGAGACCAGCACAGATACGCAGTATTTT; CDR3aa: CASSQETSTDTQYF
v_gene: TRBV10-3; d_gene: TRBD1; j_gene: TRBJ1-1; abundance: .; CDR3nt: TGTGCCATCAGTGGCCGACAGGGAGAGGTTAGGTACACTGAAGCTTTCTTT; CDR3aa: CAISGRQGEVRYTEAFF
v_gene: TRBV27; d_gene: .; j_gene: TRBJ1-4; abundance: .; CDR3nt: TGTGCCACATCCTCCTCCATGGGGAAACTGTTTTTT; CDR3aa: CATSSSMGKLFF
v_gene: TRBV6-6; d_gene: .; j_gene: TRBJ2-5; abundance: .; CDR3nt: TGTGCCAGCATCACAGAGAAAAATCAAGAGACCCAGTACTTC; CDR3aa: CASITEKNQETQYF
v_gene: TRBV7-3; d_gene: TRBD2; j_gene: TRBJ2-2; abundance: .; CDR3nt: TGTGCCAGCCAAGGTGGACAGCGGGAGTACTCCGGGGAGCTGTTTTTT; CDR3aa: CASQGGQREYSGELFF
v_gene: TRBV28; d_gene: .; j_gene: TRBJ1-2; abundance: once; CDR3nt: TGTGCCAGCAGTTTGAGCGAGTCGGGGGGGACCTATGGCTACACCTTC; CDR3aa: CASSLSESGGTYGYTF
v_gene: TRBV4-1; d_gene: TRBD1; j_gene: TRBJ2-1; abundance: .; CDR3nt: TGCGCCAGCAGCCAAGATGACACAGGGGGACGCTACAATGAGCAGTTCTTC; CDR3aa: CASSQDDTGGRYNEQFF
v_gene: TRBV28; d_gene: TRBD1; j_gene: TRBJ1-2; abundance: once; CDR3nt: TGTGCCAGCAGTACCTTCGGACAGGCCAGCTATGGCTACACCTTC; CDR3aa: CASSTFGQASYGYTF
v_gene: TRBV6-4; d_gene: .; j_gene: TRBJ2-3; abundance: .; CDR3nt: TGTGCCAGTCCGAGTGGCGGCAGGACTAGCACAGATACGCAGTATTTT; CDR3aa: CASPSGGRTSTDTQYF
v_gene: TRBV9; d_gene: TRBD2; j_gene: TRBJ2-1; abundance: .; CDR3nt: TGTGCCAGCAGCCCAGCGGGACTACAGCTGGATGAGCAGTTCTTC; CDR3aa: CASSPAGLQLDEQFF
v_gene: TRBV29-1; d_gene: .; j_gene: TRBJ2-7; abundance: .; CDR3nt: TGCAGCGTTTGGACAGAAAAAGCCTACGAGCAGTACTTC; CDR3aa: CSVWTEKAYEQYF
v_gene: TRBV7-9; d_gene: .; j_gene: TRBJ2-5; abundance: .; CDR3nt: TGTGCCAGTAAGCTAGCGCCGGGCCAAGAGACCCAGTACTTC; CDR3aa: CASKLAPGQETQYF
v_gene: TRBV6-5; d_gene: TRBD2; j_gene: TRBJ2-1; abundance: .; CDR3nt: TGTGCCAGCAGTTACCCACTAGCGGGGGGAGCCAATGAGCAGTTCTTC; CDR3aa: CASSYPLAGGANEQFF
v_gene: TRBV27; d_gene: .; j_gene: TRBJ2-3; abundance: .; CDR3nt: TGTGCCAGCAGTTTTACTACGACAGATACGCAGTATTTT; CDR3aa: CASSFTTTDTQYF
v_gene: TRBV11-2; d_gene: .; j_gene: TRBJ1-3; abundance: .; CDR3nt: TGTGCCAGCAGCTTAGATCAGGTAGGCTCTGGAAACACCATATATTTT; CDR3aa: CASSLDQVGSGNTIYF
v_gene: TRBV7-2; d_gene: .; j_gene: TRBJ1-1; abundance: .; CDR3nt: TGTGCCAGCAGCGTACGTGGAAGCATGAACACTGAAGCTTTCTTT; CDR3aa: CASSVRGSMNTEAFF
v_gene: TRBV5-1; d_gene: TRBD1; j_gene: TRBJ2-6; abundance: .; CDR3nt: TGCGCCAGCAGCTTGTACCTAGGACAGGGGGCGCCTGGGGCCAACGTCCTGACTTTC; CDR3aa: CASSLYLGQGAPGANVLTF
v_gene: TRBV19; d_gene: TRBD2; j_gene: TRBJ2-1; abundance: .; CDR3nt: TGTGCCAGTAGTATGGGACTAGCGGGAGATTACAATGAGCAGTTCTTC; CDR3aa: CASSMGLAGDYNEQFF
v_gene: TRBV4-1; d_gene: .; j_gene: TRBJ2-7; abundance: .; CDR3nt: TGCGCCAGCGCGTGGTCCTACGCCTACGAGCAGTACTTC; CDR3aa: CASAWSYAYEQYF
v_gene: TRBV6-1; d_gene: .; j_gene: TRBJ1-3; abundance: .; CDR3nt: TGTGCCAGCAGTGGAATGACAGGTCCTACTCGTGGAAACACCATATATTTT; CDR3aa: CASSGMTGPTRGNTIYF
v_gene: TRBV2; d_gene: .; j_gene: TRBJ2-7; abundance: .; CDR3nt: TGTGCCAGCAGTGAGTCGACAGGAGCCTACGAGCAGTACTTC; CDR3aa: CASSESTGAYEQYF
v_gene: TRBV9; d_gene: TRBD2; j_gene: TRBJ2-7; abundance: .; CDR3nt: TGTGCCAGCAGCCAGATTATAGCGGGAGTTGACGAGCAGTACTTC; CDR3aa: CASSQIIAGVDEQYF
v_gene: TRBV5-6; d_gene: TRBD2; j_gene: TRBJ2-7; abundance: .; CDR3nt: TGTGCCAGCAGCGGGGGACTAGCAGGCCCCCTTGCCTACGAGCAGTACTTC; CDR3aa: CASSGGLAGPLAYEQYF
v_gene: TRBV29-1; d_gene: .; j_gene: TRBJ2-5; abundance: .; CDR3nt: TGCAGCGTTGAAGATGGCAGGGAGACCCAGTACTTC; CDR3aa: CSVEDGRETQYF
v_gene: TRBV7-2; d_gene: .; j_gene: TRBJ1-1; abundance: .; CDR3nt: TGTGCCAGCAGCCCAGGGGACGAAGCTTTCTTT; CDR3aa: CASSPGDEAFF
v_gene: TRBV7-9; d_gene: TRBD2; j_gene: TRBJ2-1; abundance: .; CDR3nt: TGTGCCAGCAGCCCGAAAAATCCACTAGCGGGAGTGGGTGAGCAGTTCTTC; CDR3aa: CASSPKNPLAGVGEQFF
v_gene: TRBV4-1; d_gene: TRBD1; j_gene: TRBJ1-2; abundance: .; CDR3nt: TGCGCCAGCAGCCAAGGGACAGGGAACGCCTATGGCTACACCTTC; CDR3aa: CASSQGTGNAYGYTF
v_gene: TRBV19; d_gene: .; j_gene: TRBJ1-5; abundance: .; CDR3nt: TGTGCCAGTAGTATAAGGCAGGCTAGCAATCAGCCCCAGCATTTT; CDR3aa: CASSIRQASNQPQHF
v_gene: TRBV27; d_gene: .; j_gene: TRBJ2-5; abundance: .; CDR3nt: TGTGCCAGCAGTTTATATACCCCACATCGGGAAGGAGAGACCCAGTACTTC; CDR3aa: CASSLYTPHREGETQYF
v_gene: TRBV29-1; d_gene: TRBD2; j_gene: TRBJ2-7; abundance: .; CDR3nt: TGCAGCGTTGAAGATGCGGGAGGCGCCTACGAGCAGTACTTC; CDR3aa: CSVEDAGGAYEQYF
v_gene: TRBV27; d_gene: TRBD1; j_gene: TRBJ2-1; abundance: .; CDR3nt: TGTGCCAGCAGTTCCCGGGACAGGGGTAATGAGCAGTTCTTC; CDR3aa: CASSSRDRGNEQFF
v_gene: TRBV29-1; d_gene: TRBD1; j_gene: TRBJ2-7; abundance: .; CDR3nt: TGCAGCGTTGCCCAGGACAGGCGAACCTACGAGCAGTACTTC; CDR3aa: CSVAQDRRTYEQYF
v_gene: TRBV7-9; d_gene: .; j_gene: TRBJ1-5; abundance: .; CDR3nt: TGTGCCAGCAGTAGTACCGGGACACACAATCAGCCCCAGCATTTT; CDR3aa: CASSSTGTHNQPQHF
v_gene: TRBV28; d_gene: TRBD2; j_gene: TRBJ2-2; abundance: .; CDR3nt: TGTGCCAGCAGTTTAAGCTGGGCCCCCGGGACTAGCGGGACCGGGGAGCTGTTTTTT; CDR3aa: CASSLSWAPGTSGTGELFF
v_gene: TRBV9; d_gene: TRBD1; j_gene: TRBJ1-5; abundance: .; CDR3nt: TGTGCCAGCAGCGTAGTCGCGGACAGGAATCAGCCCCAGCATTTT; CDR3aa: CASSVVADRNQPQHF
v_gene: TRBV27; d_gene: TRBD2; j_gene: TRBJ2-1; abundance: .; CDR3nt: TGTGCCAGCAGTCCCGGGACTAGTAAGAATGAGCAGTTCTTC; CDR3aa: CASSPGTSKNEQFF
v_gene: TRBV15; d_gene: .; j_gene: TRBJ2-2; abundance: .; CDR3nt: TGTGCCACCAGCAGAGATCTGGTCTTATCGGCGGGCGGGGAGCTGTTTTTT; CDR3aa: CATSRDLVLSAGGELFF
v_gene: TRBV11-3; d_gene: TRBD2; j_gene: TRBJ2-1; abundance: .; CDR3nt: TGTGCCAGCAGCTTAACCCGGACTAGCGGGATAGGGGGTGAGCAGTTCTTC; CDR3aa: CASSLTRTSGIGGEQFF
v_gene: TRBV7-3; d_gene: .; j_gene: TRBJ1-1; abundance: .; CDR3nt: TGTGCCAGCAGCTTAATGGGGGGTCTCGGCACTGAAGCTTTCTTT; CDR3aa: CASSLMGGLGTEAFF
v_gene: TRBV30; d_gene: TRBD2; j_gene: TRBJ2-3; abundance: .; CDR3nt: TGTGCCTGGAGTCTAGCGGGCCCCACAGATACGCAGTATTTT; CDR3aa: CAWSLAGPTDTQYF
v_gene: TRBV27; d_gene: .; j_gene: TRBJ1-2; abundance: .; CDR3nt: TGTGCCAGCAGTTTAGCAGGGGCGAACTATGGCTACACCTTC; CDR3aa: CASSLAGANYGYTF
v_gene: TRBV7-9; d_gene: TRBD2; j_gene: TRBJ2-7; abundance: once; CDR3nt: TGTGCCAGCAGCTCCCTCTTGGGAGGGGATGACGAGCAGTACTTC; CDR3aa: CASSSLLGGDDEQYF
v_gene: TRBV25-1; d_gene: .; j_gene: TRBJ2-2; abundance: .; CDR3nt: TGTGCCAGCAGGGGAGCGACCCGTCAGGGACGGGGGGAGCTGTTTTTT; CDR3aa: CASRGATRQGRGELFF
v_gene: TRBV30; d_gene: .; j_gene: TRBJ1-1; abundance: few; CDR3nt: TGTGCCTGGAGTTGGCGTGCGCGGACTGAAGCTTTCTTT; CDR3aa: CAWSWRARTEAFF
v_gene: TRBV9; d_gene: TRBD2; j_gene: TRBJ2-7; abundance: .; CDR3nt: TGTGCCAGCAGCAAAACCGGGACTAGCTTCTCCGAGCAGTACTTC; CDR3aa: CASSKTGTSFSEQYF